This entry lists 17 T cell receptor beta chains sequenced from one sample in a study of shared clonotypes between healthy human individuals. Clones were sequenced by immunoSEQ multiplex PCR, and TCRdb holds only the in-frame ones, with some missing. Of under 2.5 million clones in the sample, less than 95% are singletons; the top ten hold around 0.4%. The sequencing sample was made of naive CD4+ T cells from PBMCs. Subset reported: CD45RA+ positively selected. The receptors stem from a man between 18 and 35 years old in good health. Some clones in this sample may be carry-over from other donors' samples.

In its sample, this clone was seen once. The chain links TRBV18 to TRBJ1-1, with 8 bases fitting TRBD1. Germline V CDR1 and CDR2: KGHSH, LQKENI. Germline trimming cut 3 bases from V and 11 bases from J; bases unmatched to any gene: 17. CDR3 size: 16 residues. The CDR3 coding sequence is TGTGCCAGCTCACCTCGACAGGGGAATGACGGAGGGGAGGCTTTCTTT. Translation: CASSPRQGNDGGEAFF. Full variable domain (missing parts from reference TRBV18 and TRBJ1-1): NAGVMQNPRHLVRRRGQEARLRCSPMKGHSHVYWYRQLPEEGLKFMVYLQKENIIDESGMPKERFSAEFPKEGPSILRIQQVVRGDSAAYFCASSPRQGNDGGEAFFGQGTRLTVV.

The chain uses TRBV9 and TRBJ2-1; 11 nucleotides line up with TRBD1. Germline V CDR1 and CDR2: SGDLS, YYNGEE. V was clipped by 1 base and J by 0 bases; unmatched bases: 9. This CDR3 contains 19 residues. This CDR3 is CASSVLGTGGAISYNEQFF. DNA of the CDR3: TGTGCCAGCAGCGTACTCGGGACAGGGGGAGCAATCTCCTACAATGAGCAGTTCTTC.

This sequence joins TRBV6-1 and TRBJ1-2; possibly TRBD1 for D (5 bases). CDR1 MNHNS and CDR2 SASEGT come from the germline V gene. With 4 bases removed from V and 4 bases from J, the gap between germline ends came to 19 bases. The CDR3 covers 16 residues. The CDR3 loop reads CASSVNTPGLGYGYTF. The CDR3 bases are TGTGCCAGCAGTGTCAACACCCCGGGACTAGGCTATGGCTACACCTTC.

The chain employs TRBV5-1 and TRBJ2-5, with 7 bases that match TRBD2. Germline trimming cut 7 bases from V and 5 bases from J; bases unmatched to any gene: 14. CDR1 is SGHRS, CDR2 YFSETQ, per germline. This CDR3 is built from 15 residues. The CDR3 DNA sequence: TGCGCCAGCCTGCCTTCGGCGGGAGTCGCGGAGACCCAGTACTTC. It codes for CASLPSAGVAETQYF.

DNA for the CDR3: TGTGCCAGCAGCTTAGCTGGTAAAGGGGACGAGCAGTACTTC. Its protein product is CASSLAGKGDEQYF. This chain joins TRBV7-3 and TRBJ2-7, with D possibly matching TRBD1 (5 bases). The germline gives CDR1 SGHTA, CDR2 FQGTGA. V lost 2 bases, J lost 5 bases, and 13 bases lay in between. The CDR3 is made up of 14 amino acids.

This chain joins TRBV18 and TRBJ2-5; 11 bases match TRBD2. Trimming removed 2 bases from V and 5 bases from J; junction bases left unmatched: 7. Per the germline V gene, CDR1 is KGHSH and CDR2 is LQKENI. CDR3 length equals 16 residues. The CDR3 region is CASSPSLAGGPETQYF. In DNA form, the CDR3 reads TGTGCCAGCTCACCATCATTAGCGGGAGGGCCGGAGACCCAGTACTTC.

V gene TRBV5-1 combines with J gene TRBJ1-4; D unresolved. V was shortened by 0 bases and J by 3 bases, with 15 bases between the two germline ends. The CDR3 covers 17 residues. Per germline, CDR1 SGHRS and CDR2 YFSETQ. The CDR3 is CASSLEPSGDANEKLFF. DNA for the CDR3: TGCGCCAGCAGCTTGGAACCCTCCGGGGATGCTAATGAAAAACTGTTTTTT. Supplemented by reference TRBV5-1 and TRBJ1-4, the full variable domain reads KAGVTQTPRYLIKTRGQQVTLSCSPISGHRSVSWYQQTPGQGLQFLFEYFSETQRNKGNFPGRFSGRQFSNSRSEMNVSTLELGDSALYLCASSLEPSGDANEKLFFGSGTQLSVL.

The chain uses TRBV5-5 and TRBJ1-1, with a tentative D call TRBD1 (6 bases). The CDR3 contains 14 residues. Trimming removed 0 bases from V and 4 bases from J, with 10 bases in between. Germline CDR1 reads SGHKS; CDR2 reads YYEKEE (reference sequence). The DNA for the CDR3 is TGTGCCAGCAGCTTGGAGGGGGGACCCACTGAAGCTTTCTTT. Protein: CASSLEGGPTEAFF.

J is TRBJ1-3 and V is TRBV28; D is uncertain. V lost 6 bases and J 3 bases, leaving 6 bases between the germline ends. In germline, CDR1 is MDHEN, CDR2 SYDVKM. The CDR3 has 12 residues. CDR3 in amino acids: CASSANGNTIYF. CDR3 bases: TGTGCCAGCAGCGCGAATGGAAACACCATATATTTT.

As to this clone: Other DNA sequences within the sample encode an identical CDR3. The chain uses TRBV6-5 and TRBJ1-2, with D unclear. Germline V gene data show CDR1 as MNHEY and CDR2 as SVGAGI. The CDR3 runs to 12 residues. V lost 8 bases to trimming and J lost 8 bases, with 15 bases between them. The chain's CDR3 is CASQDGAYGYTF. CDR3 DNA: TGTGCCAGCCAGGACGGAGCCTACGGCTACACCTTC.

The gene calls are TRBV6-6 and TRBJ1-2; tentative D call: TRBD1 (5 bases). CDR3 size: 16 residues. Trimming cost V 4 bases and J 0 bases, with 15 bases left between them. Germline V gene lookup returns CDR1 MNHNY and CDR2 SVGAGI (reference sequence). The DNA of the CDR3 is TGTGCCAGCAGTTCGTGGGGGGAGAGGGCTAACTATGGCTACACCTTC. Residues: CASSSWGERANYGYTF.

Note on this clone: At the DNA level, this CDR3 is encoded by other sequences in the same sample as well. The chain combines TRBV7-9 with TRBJ1-1; no firm D call. CDR1 and CDR2 (germline): SEHNR, FQNEAQ (reference sequence). CDR3 length equals 13 residues. V was trimmed by 2 bases and J by 2 bases, leaving 6 bases between them. The chain's CDR3 is CASSLRPNTEAFF. In nucleotides, the CDR3 is TGTGCCAGCAGCTTACGGCCCAACACTGAAGCTTTCTTT.

The count of this clone is one. The chain recombines TRBV28 with TRBJ2-7, with 9 nucleotides matching TRBD2. The length of the CDR3 is 15 residues. V was pared by 5 bases and J by 5 bases, with 10 bases of the junction left unmatched. Germline lookup yields CDR1 MDHEN and CDR2 SYDVKM. The CDR3, as DNA: TGTGCCAGCAGTCCCATCAGCGGGGGGAATAACGAGCAGTACTTC. This encodes CASSPISGGNNEQYF.

This clone appeared a single time. CDR3 residues: CASSVAGGAWWDTQYF. CDR3 bases: TGTGCCAGCAGTGTTGCCGGCGGGGCCTGGTGGGATACGCAGTATTTT. The chain has TRBV9 and TRBJ2-3; a weak D match, TRBD2 (6 bases). V was trimmed by 5 bases and J by 6 bases, leaving 22 bases between them. From germline, CDR1 is SGDLS and CDR2 YYNGEE. CDR3 size: 16 residues.

This rearrangement joins TRBV6-5 to TRBJ1-1; tentative D call: TRBD1 (5 bases). Germline values: CDR1 MNHEY, CDR2 SVGAGI. The V gene lost 7 bases and the J gene lost 0 bases, with 15 bases spanning the gap. The CDR3 extends over 15 amino acids. CDR3 in DNA: TGTGCCAGCACCCAAGGCTGGGGCGTGAACACTGAAGCTTTCTTT. Its translation: CASTQGWGVNTEAFF.

The chain uses TRBV11-2 and TRBJ1-2; 9 bases are shared with TRBD1. This CDR3 has 16 amino acids. In germline, CDR1 is SGHAT, CDR2 FQNNGV. After removal of 6 bases from V and 3 bases from J, the junction contained 11 bases not matched to a gene. The CDR3 region is CASSSHRGPFYYGYTF. CDR3 bases: TGTGCCAGCAGTTCCCACAGGGGGCCCTTTTACTATGGCTACACCTTC.

The chain uses TRBV19 and TRBJ1-5; TRBD1 agrees at 7 bases. The CDR3 consists of 15 residues. CDR1 is LNHDA, CDR2 SQIVND, per germline (reference sequence). V trimming: 4 bases; J trimming: 7 bases; junction bases outside the gene matches: 10. The CDR3 is CASSTGRGLEQPQHF. CDR3 in DNA: TGTGCCAGTAGTACAGGGAGGGGGCTGGAACAGCCCCAGCATTTT.